Included here is one TCR beta chain sequence, with context. The antigen remains unidentified. The data belong to a study of CD8+CD57+ T cells in acquired aplastic anemia. Study details: Yields of DNA that came from sorted CD4+ and CD8+ cells averaged approximately 3.5 ug.

Genomic DNA templated the TCR beta VDJ and CDR3 profiling. TCRdb re-called the reads with MiXCR, one entry per CDR3 protein. The top ten clones hold less than 10% of a sample with some 280,000 distinct CDR3 sequences, around 60% of them seen once. Findings of the study overall: Patients and controls had CD8+ Simpson's diversity values that were not significantly distinct. Patients and controls were found to share approximately 31 CD8+ CDR3 sequences.

The sequencing sample was made of sorted CD4+, CD8+, or CD8+CD57+ T cells (not recorded which) from PBMCs. This sequence originates from a human donor with severe aplastic anemia or a healthy control (not recorded which).

Here the CDR3 DNA reads TGTGCCAGCAGCGCGGGACAGTACTTC. Amino acid sequence: CASSAGQYF. This chain links TRBV11-3 with TRBJ2-5; perhaps TRBD2 as D (6 bases). With 5 bases removed from V and 11 bases from J, the gap between germline ends came to 6 bases. Germline V lookup: CDR1 SGHNT, CDR2 YENEEA. The CDR3 is 9 amino acids.